The T cell receptor (beta chain) under discussion was sequenced for a study of blood T cell repertoires in COVID-19. Study-wide background: PBMCs, B-cell-depleted T cells, or T cells were the source of the cDNA or gDNA that made up the material.

The method was immunoSEQ multiplex PCR; TCRdb's version includes in-frame clones alone and lacks a portion of them. This sample has roughly 100,000 clones; approximately 80% occur once, and the top ten carry 12%. The germline CDR1 and CDR2 sequences are SEHNR and FQNEAQ (reference sequence). V was shortened by 7 bases and J by 6 bases, with 15 bases between the two germline ends. The CDR3 contains 13 residues. J is TRBJ1-1 and V is TRBV7-9; possibly TRBD1 for D (5 bases). The TCR comes from a human donor in a cohort sampled during active COVID-19. Sequencing used peripheral blood. The CDR3 protein is CASTPPGGAEAFF. CDR3 DNA: TGTGCCAGCACCCCGCCGGGAGGGGCTGAAGCTTTCTTT.